This TCR beta chain stems from a study of blood T cell repertoires in COVID-19. Study details: Material from acute and convalescent COVID-19 was sourced from the United States, Italy and Spain. From T cells, B-cell-depleted T cells, or PBMCs came the material, which was cDNA or gDNA.

In the authors' workflow: For nucleated cells, counts were estimated from reference gene primer amplification. Using immunoSEQ multiplex PCR, the repertoire was profiled, and TCRdb retains in-frame clones only, with some absent. That table is the source of V, J and clone size, and D and trimming were worked out from the DNA. The top ten hold around 1.3% of the sample, which has over 200,000 clones, 83% seen once. Patients in Seattle were enrolled during active infection, then followed longitudinally. J lost 5 bases, V lost 3 bases, and 10 bases had no gene match. Germline V gene sequence: CDR1 DFQATT, CDR2 SNEGSKA (reference sequence). CDR3 size: 15 residues. This clone was detected only a few times.

The sequence derives from a woman aged 25 to 39 with COVID-19, enrolled during active disease. This chain uses TRBV20-1 with TRBJ2-7, with 10 bases aligning to TRBD2. Source material: peripheral blood. The CDR3 spells CSASFPSGRNHEQYF. DNA of the CDR3: TGCAGTGCTAGTTTTCCTAGCGGGAGAAACCACGAGCAGTACTTC.